These 9 T cell receptor beta chains share one sample of origin, sequenced in a study of CD8+CD57+ T cells in acquired aplastic anemia. According to the study, genomic DNA was the template for TCR beta VDJ and CDR3 profiling. TCRdb independently ran MiXCR on the reads; one entry per CDR3 protein. This sample has 220,000 or so distinct CDR3 sequences; roughly two thirds occur once, and the top ten carry roughly 53%. The authors sequenced patients whose flow cytometry had shown CD8+CD57+ cell expansion. The sequenced sample consisted of sorted CD4+, CD8+, or CD8+CD57+ T cells (not recorded which) from PBMCs. These receptors were obtained from a human donor with aplastic anemia.

The V gene is TRBV7-2, the J gene TRBJ2-7; 10 bases match TRBD2. Germline V gives CDR1 SGHTA, CDR2 FQGNSA. The CDR3 loop spans 14 amino acids. Trimming removed 5 bases from V and 9 bases from J; junction bases left unmatched: 10. CDR3: CASSGTVAGGGQYF. In nucleotides, the CDR3 is TGTGCCAGCAGCGGAACCGTAGCGGGGGGAGGGCAGTACTTC. The full variable domain, rest sourced from reference TRBV7-2 and TRBJ2-7, is GAGVSQSPSNKVTEKGKDVELRCDPISGHTALYWYRQSLGQGLEFLIYFQGNSAPDKSGLPSDRFSAERTGGSVSTLTIQRTQQEDSAVYLCASSGTVAGGGQYFGPGTRLTVT.

V is TRBV9 and J is TRBJ1-1; no firm D call. The CDR3 extends over 13 amino acids. The germline V gene has CDR1 SGDLS and CDR2 YYNGEE. The V end was cut by 3 bases, the J end by 0 bases, with 6 bases between. CDR3 sequence: CASSALLNTEAFF. CDR3 sequence (DNA): TGTGCCAGCAGCGCGCTCTTGAACACTGAAGCTTTCTTT.

This chain joins TRBV24-1 and TRBJ2-5; 8 positions agree with TRBD1. V shed 11 bases, J shed 2 bases, and the junction held 6 bases outside the gene matches. The CDR3 totals 13 residues. The V gene's germline CDR1 is KGHDR and CDR2 SFDVKD. This chain's CDR3 is CAMWDRMQETQYF. The CDR3 bases are TGTGCCATGTGGGACAGGATGCAAGAGACCCAGTACTTC.

This clonotype was recorded only once. The V and J genes are TRBV10-3 and TRBJ1-1; weak D call: TRBD1 (5 bases). The germline CDR1 and CDR2 sequences are ENHRY and SYGVKD. The CDR3 runs to 14 residues. V was shortened by 0 bases and J by 6 bases, with 11 bases between the two germline ends. CDR3 sequence (DNA): TGTGCCATCAGTGAGTCCGGGGGGGGGGCTGAAGCTTTCTTT. Amino acids: CAISESGGGAEAFF.

Concerning this clonotype itself: One end of the junction varies from germline; a read error may be responsible. The J gene is TRBJ2-1, the V gene TRBV5-1, with D hard to call. Germline V gives CDR1 SGHRS, CDR2 YFSETQ. The CDR3 totals 11 residues. The CDR3 region has the DNA TGTGCCAGCAGCTATAACGGTGAGCAGTTCTTC. Translating gives CASSYNGEQFF.

This chain links TRBV19 with TRBJ2-3, with D possibly TRBD1 on 5 matching bases. V was cut by 0 bases and J by 6 bases, with 10 bases left in between. Germline CDR1 LNHDA, CDR2 SQIVND (reference sequence). The CDR3 length is 14 residues. CDR3 nucleotides: TGTGCCAGTAGTATAGACCCAAGGGGCGATACGCAGTATTTT. Its protein product is CASSIDPRGDTQYF.

The CDR3 sequence is CASSGSGQGSTEAFF. The CDR3 nucleotides read TGCGCCAGCAGTGGGTCGGGACAGGGGAGCACTGAAGCTTTCTTT. This chain uses TRBV10-1 with TRBJ1-1; the match to TRBD1 covers 10 bases. This CDR3 contains 15 residues. Looked up from germline, CDR1 is WNHNN and CDR2 is SYGVQD (reference sequence). With V trimmed by 4 bases and J by 4 bases, 6 bases remained unmatched.

This CDR3 is CASSQERAGSEQYF. The CDR3 DNA reads TGCGCCAGCAGCCAAGAAAGGGCAGGGAGCGAGCAGTACTTC. This chain joins TRBV4-1 and TRBJ2-7; D tentatively reads TRBD1 or TRBD2 (5 bases each). Trimming took off 0 bases at V and 6 bases at J, with 12 bases between the two ends. CDR1 is MGHRA, CDR2 YSYEKL, per germline. CDR3 length equals 14 residues.

The chain links TRBV5-4 to TRBJ2-7; 10 bases map to TRBD2. CDR1 and CDR2 from the germline V gene are SGHNT and YYREEE (reference sequence). The CDR3 spans 14 residues. Trimming took 1 base from V and 5 from J; bases not matched to a gene: 3. The CDR3, as DNA: TGTGCCAGCAGCTTGCCTAGCGGGAGCCACGAGCAGTACTTC. This sequence encodes CASSLPSGSHEQYF.